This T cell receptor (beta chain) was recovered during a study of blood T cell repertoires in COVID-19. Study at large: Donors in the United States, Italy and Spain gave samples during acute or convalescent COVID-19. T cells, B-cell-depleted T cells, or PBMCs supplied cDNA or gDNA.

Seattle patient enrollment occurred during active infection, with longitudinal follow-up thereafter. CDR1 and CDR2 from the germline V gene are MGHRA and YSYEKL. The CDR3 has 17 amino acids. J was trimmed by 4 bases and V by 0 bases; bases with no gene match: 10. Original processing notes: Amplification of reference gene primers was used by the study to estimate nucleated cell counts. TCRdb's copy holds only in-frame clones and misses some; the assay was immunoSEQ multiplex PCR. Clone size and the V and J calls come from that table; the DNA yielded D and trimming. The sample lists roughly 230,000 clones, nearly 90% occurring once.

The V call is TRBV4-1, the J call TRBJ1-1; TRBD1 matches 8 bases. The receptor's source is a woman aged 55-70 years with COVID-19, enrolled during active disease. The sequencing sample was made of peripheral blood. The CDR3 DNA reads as TGCGCCAGCAGCCAAGATTTTTTAACAGGGGGACGCACTGAAGCTTTCTTT. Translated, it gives CASSQDFLTGGRTEAFF.